The present entry profiles one T cell receptor (beta chain) with its context. Its target is unknown. The length of the CDR3 is 14 residues. The V gene's germline CDR1 is SGHAT and CDR2 FQNNGV. Unmatched junction bases numbered 3, after V lost 1 base and J lost 5 bases. The protocol was immunoSEQ multiplex PCR, while the TCRdb copy is restricted to in-frame clones and leaves out a portion. Found here are roughly 62,000 clones, 85% to 95% of them singletons; the top ten hold around 40%. These data are taken from a study of siplizumab effects on memory and regulatory T cells. Whole-study results and caveats: The mean Treg-derived percentage of mappable alloreactive CD4+ clones was 65% to 75% with siplizumab compared with about 30% in controls. Unstimulated subsets were the mapping target of only a minor fraction of alloreactive clones. Assignment of a naive or memory phenotype failed for roughly 80-97% of the proliferating CD4+ or CD8+ clones. It seemed that naive T cells were more diverse than memory cells and were major contributors to the alloresponse.

What was sequenced was CD8+ T cells sorted from blood. This receptor was taken from a human donor in good health. V gene TRBV11-2 combines with J gene TRBJ2-5; TRBD1 aligns across 8 bases. The CDR3 coding sequence is TGTGCCAGCAGCTTAGGGTGGGACAGGGAGACCCAGTACTTC. Its protein product is CASSLGWDRETQYF.